This T cell receptor (beta chain) emerged from a study of cytomegalovirus exposure and HLA in healthy donors. TCRdb keeps only in-frame clones here, not all; method: immunoSEQ multiplex PCR. This table holds 43,000 or so clones, more than 85% found once. In germline, CDR1 is SGHKS, CDR2 YYEKEE (reference sequence). The junction had 2 bases not matched to a gene; V was cut back by 6 bases and J by 3 bases. The CDR3 contains 14 residues. Donors came from a validation cohort of over a hundred subjects, distinct from the first 666-subject cohort. Study results and limitations: The listing of roughly 160 TCR beta chains classed them as cytomegalovirus-associated.

Concerning this clone: Its antigen remains unidentified.

The sample was PBMCs. This TCR derives from a man aged 18 to 29 in good health and CMV-seronegative. This chain joins TRBV5-5 and TRBJ2-1, with 11 bases that match TRBD1. DNA of the CDR3: TGTGCCAGCACGGACAGGGGGCTCTACAATGAGCAGTTCTTC. Translating it yields CASTDRGLYNEQFF.